The clone carrying this T cell receptor beta chain was counted many times. Then a second PCR, running about 6 to 12 cycles, was carried out with a sample-barcoded 5' primer and a J-beta primer mix. One entry per CDR3 protein, called by TCRdb with MiXCR from the 5' RACE reads. In the table there are about 730,000 distinct CDR3 sequences, around 40% of which are singletons. V was cut by 2 bases and J by 8 bases, with 13 bases left in between. Per germline, CDR1 ENHRY and CDR2 SYGVKD. The CDR3 runs 14 residues. These data originate in a study of blood T cells in healthy people across ages. The clonotype comes from an older woman in good health. The sequenced sample consisted of blood. J is TRBJ2-1 and V is TRBV10-3, with TRBD2 as a possible D gene (6 bases). CDR3 protein: CAISEGPGDYEQFF. The CDR3 DNA reads TGTGCCATCAGTGAGGGTCCGGGAGACTATGAGCAGTTCTTC.